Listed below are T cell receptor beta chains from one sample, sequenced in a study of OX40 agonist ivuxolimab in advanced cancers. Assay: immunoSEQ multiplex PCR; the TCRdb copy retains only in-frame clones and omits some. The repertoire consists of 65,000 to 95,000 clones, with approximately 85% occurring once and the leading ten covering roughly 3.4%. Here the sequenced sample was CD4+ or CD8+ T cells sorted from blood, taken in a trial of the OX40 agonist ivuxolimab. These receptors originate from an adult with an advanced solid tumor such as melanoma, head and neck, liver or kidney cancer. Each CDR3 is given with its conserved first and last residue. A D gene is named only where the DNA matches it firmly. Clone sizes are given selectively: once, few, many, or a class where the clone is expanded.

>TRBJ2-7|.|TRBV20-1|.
CSAEKTYEQYF
TGCAGTGCCGAGAAAACCTACGAGCAGTACTTC
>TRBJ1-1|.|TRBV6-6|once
CASRPWGATNTEAFF
TGTGCCAGCCGCCCCTGGGGGGCAACGAACACTGAAGCTTTCTTT
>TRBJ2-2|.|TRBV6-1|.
CASRVGRASTGELFF
TGTGCCAGCAGAGTCGGCAGGGCCTCCACCGGGGAGCTGTTTTTT
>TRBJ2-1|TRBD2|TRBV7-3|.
CASSQTSGRNEQFF
TGTGCCAGCAGCCAGACTAGCGGGCGCAATGAGCAGTTCTTC
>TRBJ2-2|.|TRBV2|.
CASTRRGTSPGELFF
TGTGCCAGTACACGTAGGGGGACAAGCCCGGGGGAGCTGTTTTTT
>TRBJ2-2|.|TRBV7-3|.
CASSLYDGELFF
TGTGCCAGCAGCTTATACGACGGGGAGCTGTTTTTT
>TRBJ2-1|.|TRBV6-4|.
CASSEIQFF
TGTGCCAGCAGTGAAATTCAGTTCTTC
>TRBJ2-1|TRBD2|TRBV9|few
CASSVAISGRPRGQFF
TGTGCCAGCAGCGTAGCAATTAGCGGGAGGCCCAGGGGGCAGTTCTTC
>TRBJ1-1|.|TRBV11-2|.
CASSLATLLTGRGEAFF
TGTGCCAGCAGCTTAGCCACACTACTAACAGGTCGGGGTGAAGCTTTCTTT
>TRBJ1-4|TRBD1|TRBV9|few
CASSPNPGGGGEKLFF
TGTGCCAGCAGCCCTAACCCAGGGGGCGGGGGTGAAAAACTGTTTTTT
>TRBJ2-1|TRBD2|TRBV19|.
CASGRLAGYNEQFF
TGTGCCAGTGGAAGACTAGCGGGGTACAATGAGCAGTTCTTC
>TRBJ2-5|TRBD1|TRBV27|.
CASSLLTGGQETQYF
TGTGCCAGCAGTCTTTTGACAGGGGGCCAAGAGACCCAGTACTTC
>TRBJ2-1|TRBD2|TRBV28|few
CASSFLKSGRTIIHNEQFF
TGTGCCAGCAGTTTCTTGAAAAGCGGGAGGACAATAATACACAATGAGCAGTTCTTC
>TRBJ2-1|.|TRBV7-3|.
CASSLGSPGSNEQFF
TGTGCCAGCAGCTTAGGGAGCCCCGGGTCGAATGAGCAGTTCTTC
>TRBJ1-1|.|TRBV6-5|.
CASRRGMNTEAFF
TGTGCCAGCAGGCGGGGGATGAACACTGAAGCTTTCTTT
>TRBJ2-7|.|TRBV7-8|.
CASSPGLYEQYF
TGTGCCAGCAGCCCTGGCCTGTACGAGCAGTACTTC
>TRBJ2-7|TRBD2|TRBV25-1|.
CASSGELDGTSVFEQYF
TGTGCCAGCAGTGGGGAGCTTGACGGGACTAGCGTATTCGAGCAGTACTTC
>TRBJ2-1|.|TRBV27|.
CASRGGWEQFF
TGTGCCAGCAGAGGCGGGTGGGAGCAGTTCTTC
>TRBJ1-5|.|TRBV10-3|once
CAISMDLSNQPQHF
TGTGCCATCAGCATGGACCTAAGCAATCAGCCCCAGCATTTT
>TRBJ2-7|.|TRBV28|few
CASSPRLAFGQYF
TGTGCCAGCAGTCCCCGGCTTGCGTTTGGGCAGTACTTC
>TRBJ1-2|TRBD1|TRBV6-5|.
CASRDRVRGYTF
TGTGCCAGCAGAGACAGGGTGCGCGGCTACACCTTC
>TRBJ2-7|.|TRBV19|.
CASSWGRGREQYF
TGTGCCAGTAGTTGGGGCAGGGGTCGCGAGCAGTACTTC
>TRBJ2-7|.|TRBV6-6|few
CASSYDGFSYEQYF
TGTGCCAGCAGTTACGACGGATTCTCCTACGAGCAGTACTTC
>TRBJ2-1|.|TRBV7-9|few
CASSTQGYEQFF
TGTGCCAGCAGCACGCAGGGATATGAGCAGTTCTTC
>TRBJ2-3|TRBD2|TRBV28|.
CASSFDRLAEGDTQYF
TGTGCCAGCAGTTTTGATCGGCTAGCGGAAGGCGATACGCAGTATTTT
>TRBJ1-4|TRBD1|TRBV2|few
CASVGQGQEKLFF
TGTGCCAGCGTCGGACAGGGACAGGAAAAACTGTTTTTT
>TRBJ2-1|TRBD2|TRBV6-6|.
CASSYSTSGRNEQFF
TGTGCCAGCAGTTACTCTACTAGCGGGAGGAATGAGCAGTTCTTC
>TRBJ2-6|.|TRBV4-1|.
CASSQGPRRGPGANVLTF
TGCGCCAGCAGCCAAGGCCCCCGCAGGGGCCCCGGGGCCAACGTCCTGACTTTC
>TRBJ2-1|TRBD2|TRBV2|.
CASRGTSGNNEQFF
TGTGCCAGCAGGGGGACTAGCGGAAACAATGAGCAGTTCTTC
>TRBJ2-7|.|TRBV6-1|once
CASSEWVEQYF
TGTGCCAGCAGTGAGTGGGTCGAGCAGTACTTC
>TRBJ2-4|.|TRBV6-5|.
CASSWRLGSKNIQYF
TGTGCCAGCAGTTGGCGACTAGGGTCCAAAAACATTCAGTACTTC
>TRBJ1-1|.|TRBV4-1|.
CASSHPRNTEAFF
TGCGCCAGCAGCCATCCCAGGAACACTGAAGCTTTCTTT
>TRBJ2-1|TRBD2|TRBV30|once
CAASPSGFINEQFF
TGTGCCGCAAGCCCTAGCGGATTCATCAATGAGCAGTTCTTC
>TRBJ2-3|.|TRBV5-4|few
CASSPPSSDTQYF
TGTGCCAGCAGCCCCCCTTCGTCCGATACGCAGTATTTT
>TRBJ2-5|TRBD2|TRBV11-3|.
CASTTGTSGRYQETQYF
TGTGCCAGCACCACCGGGACTAGCGGGAGGTACCAAGAGACCCAGTACTTC
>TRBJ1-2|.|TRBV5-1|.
CASSPSGEGYTF
TGCGCCAGCAGCCCCTCGGGGGAAGGCTACACCTTC
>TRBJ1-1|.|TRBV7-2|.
CASSQQRGDTEAFF
TGTGCCAGCAGCCAACAACGGGGTGACACTGAAGCTTTCTTT
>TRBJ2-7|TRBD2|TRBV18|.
CASSPQLGLAGEEQYF
TGTGCCAGCTCACCACAACTTGGACTAGCGGGAGAGGAGCAGTACTTC
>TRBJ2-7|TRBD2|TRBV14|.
CASSLGLADTYEQYF
TGTGCCAGCAGCTTGGGACTAGCGGATACCTACGAGCAGTACTTC
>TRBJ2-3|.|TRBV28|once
CASSSTPSYTSTDTQYF
TGTGCCAGCAGTTCTACCCCAAGTTACACTAGCACAGATACGCAGTATTTT